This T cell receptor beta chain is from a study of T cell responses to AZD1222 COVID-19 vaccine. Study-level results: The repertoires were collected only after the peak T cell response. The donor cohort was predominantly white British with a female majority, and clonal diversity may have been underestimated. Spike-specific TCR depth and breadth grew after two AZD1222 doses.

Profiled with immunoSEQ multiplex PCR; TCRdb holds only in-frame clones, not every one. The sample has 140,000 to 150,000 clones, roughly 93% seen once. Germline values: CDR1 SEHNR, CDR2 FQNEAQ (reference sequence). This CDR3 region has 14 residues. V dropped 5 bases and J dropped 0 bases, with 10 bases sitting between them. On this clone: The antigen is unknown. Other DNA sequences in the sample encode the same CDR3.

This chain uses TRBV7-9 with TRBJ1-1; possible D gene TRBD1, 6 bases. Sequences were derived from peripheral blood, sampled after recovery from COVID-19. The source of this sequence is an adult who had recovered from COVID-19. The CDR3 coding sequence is TGTGCCAGCAGCCTGGGACAAATGAACACTGAAGCTTTCTTT. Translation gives CASSLGQMNTEAFF.